This T cell receptor (beta chain) was identified in a study of blood T cell repertoires in COVID-19. Study at large: Spain, Italy and the United States supplied samples that represented acute and convalescent COVID-19. PBMCs, B-cell-depleted T cells, or T cells provided the cDNA or gDNA that made up the material.

Seattle's enrolled individuals joined amid active infection and were then monitored longitudinally. Per germline, CDR1 LNHDA and CDR2 SQIVND (reference sequence). Trimming left V 3 bases short and J 5 bases short, with 13 bases between. The CDR3 consists of 15 residues. Original handling: Reference gene primer amplification in the assay estimated nucleated cell counts. Measured with immunoSEQ multiplex PCR; TCRdb has only the in-frame clones, and not every one. V, J and clone size are those of that table, while D and trimming were read from the DNA. Here the sample spans 150,000 to 200,000 clones, 70% to 90% being singletons.

Sequenced sample: peripheral blood. The sequence derives from a man aged 80 or over with COVID-19, enrolled during active disease. The chain employs TRBV19 and TRBJ1-4; D is undetermined. The CDR3 region has the DNA TGTGCCAGTAGTATCGGGAAAGGGCTCAATGAAAAACTGTTTTTT. As protein: CASSIGKGLNEKLFF. Full variable domain (outside the CDR3, taken from reference TRBV19 and TRBJ1-4): DGGITQSPKYLFRKEGQNVTLSCEQNLNHDAMYWYRQDPGQGLRLIYYSQIVNDFQKGDIAEGYSVSREKKESFPLTVTSAQKNPTAFYLCASSIGKGLNEKLFFGSGTQLSVL.